This TCR beta chain was recovered during a study of OX40 agonist ivuxolimab in advanced cancers. TCRdb's table, derived via immunoSEQ multiplex PCR, lists solely in-frame clones and lacks some. Altogether 30,000 to 35,000 clones are present, 90% being singletons, with the ten largest covering 26%. Looked up from germline, CDR1 is SGHDT and CDR2 is YYEEEE. V dropped 0 bases and J dropped 0; count of bases not matched to a gene: 6. This CDR3 has 17 residues. The source of this sequence is an adult with an advanced solid tumor such as melanoma, head and neck, liver or kidney cancer. Source: CD4+ or CD8+ T cells sorted from blood, taken in a trial of the OX40 agonist ivuxolimab. The V and J genes are TRBV5-6 and TRBJ2-3, with 8 nucleotides matching TRBD2. CDR3 loop: CASSLGSGASSTDTQYF. The CDR3 nucleotides are TGTGCCAGCAGCTTGGGTAGCGGGGCCTCTAGCACAGATACGCAGTATTTT.